This is a list of T cell receptor beta chains from one sample in a study of T cell repertoires in ileal Crohn's disease. The method was immunoSEQ multiplex PCR; TCRdb's version includes in-frame clones alone and lacks a portion of them. Among more than 9,000 clones listed, roughly four fifths were seen once. The sequenced material came from ileal tissue. These TCRs come from an adult with Crohn's disease. The CDR3 runs from the conserved cysteine through the conserved F or W. Each record gives: clone size, J gene, D gene, V gene, CDR3 DNA, CDR3 protein. The D gene is left open where the match is weak. Not every row has a clone size; where given, it reads once, few, many or a size class.

>-|TRBJ1-2|TRBD1|TRBV27
TGTGCCAGCAGTTCACCCCGGGACAGTGCAGGCTACACCTTC
CASSSPRDSAGYTF
>-|TRBJ2-3|TRBD1|TRBV6-4
TGTGCCAGCAGTGGGACAGGGGCACGCACAGATACGCAGTATTTT
CASSGTGARTDTQYF
>-|TRBJ2-2|-|TRBV27
TGTGCCAGCAGAACGAGACAGAGCTACACCGGGGAGCTGTTTTTT
CASRTRQSYTGELFF
>-|TRBJ2-2|-|TRBV9
TGTGCCAGCAGCGTAGAGTCATCCAGTCCCACCGGGGAGCTGTTTTTT
CASSVESSSPTGELFF
>-|TRBJ1-3|-|TRBV27
TGTGCCACGCCCCCTAGAAACACCATATATTTT
CATPPRNTIYF
>-|TRBJ1-3|TRBD1|TRBV19
TGTGCCAGCTATACCCGGACAGGCCGAGGCACCATATATTTT
CASYTRTGRGTIYF
>-|TRBJ1-2|-|TRBV5-1
TGCGCCAGCAGCCTAGGCGGGGGGGCGCAGAGCTATGGCTACACCTTC
CASSLGGGAQSYGYTF
>-|TRBJ1-1|TRBD1|TRBV2
TGTGCCAGCCTGGGGACAGGGGGCTCTGAAGCTTTCTTT
CASLGTGGSEAFF
>-|TRBJ2-1|-|TRBV7-2
TGTGCCAGCAGCTTTAACGGGAAATACAATGAGCAGTTCTTC
CASSFNGKYNEQFF
>-|TRBJ2-5|TRBD2|TRBV6-4
TGTGCCAGCAGTGAGGGACTAGCGGGAGGAGAGACCCAGTACTTC
CASSEGLAGGETQYF
>-|TRBJ1-5|TRBD1|TRBV5-6
TGTGCCAGCAGCCGCCGACAGGGGACGGGGCCCCAGCATTTT
CASSRRQGTGPQHF
>-|TRBJ1-1|-|TRBV2
TGTGCCAGCAGTTCTCCGGGACAAGGGTTCTTT
CASSSPGQGFF
>-|TRBJ2-5|TRBD1|TRBV20-1
TGCAGTGCTAGTAGACAGGGTAACCAGTACTTC
CSASRQGNQYF
>-|TRBJ2-3|-|TRBV5-1
TGCGCCAGCAGTGCGGAGCGGAGCACAGATACGCAGTATTTT
CASSAERSTDTQYF
>-|TRBJ1-5|-|TRBV28
TGTGCCAGCAACACCGACAGCGGCAATCAGCCCCAGCATTTT
CASNTDSGNQPQHF
>-|TRBJ2-7|-|TRBV7-2
TGTGCCAGCTCGACTCGGGGCGGGATCAGTTCCTACGAGCAGTACTTC
CASSTRGGISSYEQYF
>medium-sized|TRBJ2-7|TRBD2|TRBV6-5
TGTGCCAGCAGTCTAGCGGGGGCCTACGAGCAGTACTTC
CASSLAGAYEQYF
>-|TRBJ1-1|-|TRBV6-1
TGTGCCAGCACCGACGGGGTGAACACTGAAGCTTTCTTT
CASTDGVNTEAFF
>few|TRBJ1-1|-|TRBV6-5
TGTGCCAGCAGTGCGCACAGAGCGAACACTGAAGCTTTCTTT
CASSAHRANTEAFF
>once|TRBJ2-3|-|TRBV4-2
TGTGCCAGCAGCCAAGAGGGAGTGCGGGACACAGATACGCAGTATTTT
CASSQEGVRDTDTQYF
>-|TRBJ1-2|-|TRBV5-1
TGCGCCAGCAGCCGGGAGGGGGACGGTGGCTACACCTTC
CASSREGDGGYTF
>few|TRBJ1-1|TRBD1|TRBV5-4
TGTGCCAGCAGCTTGGGGGGACAGGGGGAGTTAAAAGCTTTCTTT
CASSLGGQGELKAFF
>once|TRBJ1-1|TRBD1|TRBV25-1
TGTGCCAGCAGTGCCTGGGACAGGGGGAACACTGAAGCTTTCTTT
CASSAWDRGNTEAFF
>-|TRBJ1-2|-|TRBV5-1
TGCGCCAGCAGCTTGAGCAGGGGATCGTATGGCTACACCTTC
CASSLSRGSYGYTF
>-|TRBJ1-5|-|TRBV28
TGTGCCAGCAGTCCAGACACCCATCAGCCCCAGCATTTT
CASSPDTHQPQHF
>-|TRBJ1-2|-|TRBV6-5
TGTGCCAGCAGTTACCACACAGGTCCCCCCGATGGCTACACCTTC
CASSYHTGPPDGYTF
>few|TRBJ2-3|-|TRBV5-4
TGTGCCAGCAGTCGGACTATTAGCACAGATACGCAGTATTTT
CASSRTISTDTQYF
>-|TRBJ1-1|TRBD1|TRBV27
TGTGCCAGCAATCTTTCCCCGACAGGGTTGTCTGAAGCTTTCTTT
CASNLSPTGLSEAFF
>few|TRBJ1-1|-|TRBV18
TGTGCCAGCTCACCAACGGGACACACAAACACTGAAGCTTTCTTT
CASSPTGHTNTEAFF
>-|TRBJ1-1|-|TRBV5-4
TGTGCCAGCAGCCGCGGATCTGAAGCTTTCTTT
CASSRGSEAFF
>few|TRBJ2-7|TRBD1|TRBV11-1
TGTGCCAGCAGCTTAGAGGGACAGGCTCTATACGAGCAGTACTTC
CASSLEGQALYEQYF
>-|TRBJ1-4|TRBD1|TRBV5-1
TGCGCCAGCAGCATACAGGGGGCGTCAACTAATGAAAAACTGTTTTTT
CASSIQGASTNEKLFF
>-|TRBJ2-7|TRBD2|TRBV2
TGTGCCAGCAGTGAAACCACGCGGGGGGGCCGGGACGAGCAGTACTTC
CASSETTRGGRDEQYF
>-|TRBJ1-3|-|TRBV5-1
TGCGCCAGCAGCTTGGATGTAGCTATTAACTCTGGAAACACCATATATTTT
CASSLDVAINSGNTIYF
>-|TRBJ1-3|TRBD1|TRBV29-1
TGCAGCGTTGCGGGGGACAGAACTGGAAACACCATATATTTT
CSVAGDRTGNTIYF
>medium-sized|TRBJ2-7|-|TRBV28
TGTGCCAGCAGCCGAACAGGGTCCCCTTCCTACGAGCAGTACTTC
CASSRTGSPSYEQYF
>few|TRBJ1-1|-|TRBV6-1
TGTGCCAGCAGTGATACTTTGAACACTGAAGCTTTCTTT
CASSDTLNTEAFF
>-|TRBJ1-3|-|TRBV6-1
TGTGCCAGCAGTGAACGAACCTTTGAGGCATCTGGAAACACCATATATTTT
CASSERTFEASGNTIYF
>-|TRBJ2-2|-|TRBV7-9
TGTGCCAGCAGCTCGCTAGTGAACACCGGGGAGCTGTTTTTT
CASSSLVNTGELFF
>few|TRBJ1-1|TRBD1|TRBV7-9
TGTGCCAGCAGCGGGACAGATTTATACACTGAAGCTTTCTTT
CASSGTDLYTEAFF
>-|TRBJ2-7|TRBD2|TRBV11-2
TGTGCCAGCAGCTCGCCTAGCGGATACTACGAGCAGTACTTC
CASSSPSGYYEQYF
>-|TRBJ2-3|TRBD2|TRBV28
TGTGCCAGCAGCCGGAGCGGGGGGATTGTAGATACGCAGTATTTT
CASSRSGGIVDTQYF
>once|TRBJ2-7|-|TRBV25-1
TGTGCCAGCAGTCCGACAGACTCCTACGAGCAGTACTTC
CASSPTDSYEQYF
>-|TRBJ2-1|-|TRBV7-8
TGTGCCAGCAGCTTAGAGACTACAGACAATGAGCAGTTCTTC
CASSLETTDNEQFF
>-|TRBJ2-5|TRBD2|TRBV5-1
TGCGCCAGCAGCGTCCGACCTAGCGGGGGAGGGGAGACCCAGTACTTC
CASSVRPSGGGETQYF
>-|TRBJ2-7|-|TRBV11-3
TGTGCCAGCAGCCCTCGCCGCGCCTACGAGCAGTACTTC
CASSPRRAYEQYF
>-|TRBJ2-5|-|TRBV7-9
TGTGCCAGCACCATTCAAGAGACCCAGTACTTC
CASTIQETQYF
>-|TRBJ1-5|TRBD1|TRBV11-2
TGTGCCAGCAGCCCTGACAGGGGGACACAGCCCCAGCATTTT
CASSPDRGTQPQHF
>-|TRBJ2-7|TRBD1|TRBV30
TGTGCCGCCAGGGACAGGGGCTCCTACGAGCAGTACTTC
CAARDRGSYEQYF
>-|TRBJ2-7|TRBD1|TRBV28
TGTGCCAGCAGTTTCAGGGGGTTCGACTACGAGCAGTACTTC
CASSFRGFDYEQYF
>once|TRBJ1-1|-|TRBV30
TGTGCCTGGAGGATCGCGGCCGTAAACACTGAAGCTTTCTTT
CAWRIAAVNTEAFF
>-|TRBJ1-5|-|TRBV6-4
TGTGCCAGCAGTCACCGGGGGGGGCGTATCAATCAGCCCCAGCATTTT
CASSHRGGRINQPQHF
>-|TRBJ1-4|TRBD1|TRBV7-2
TGTGCCAGCAGCTCCCAGGGACAGGGGGATGAAAAACTGTTTTTT
CASSSQGQGDEKLFF
>-|TRBJ2-7|TRBD1|TRBV6-6
TGTGCCACCCGCTTGACAGGGGGCGAGCAGTACTTC
CATRLTGGEQYF
>-|TRBJ2-1|TRBD2|TRBV2
TGTGCCAGCAGTCGGAGGGGACTACCGCCCTACAATGAGCAGTTCTTC
CASSRRGLPPYNEQFF
>few|TRBJ1-1|TRBD1|TRBV2
TGTGCCACAACCCGGGACAGCAACACTGAAGCTTTCTTT
CATTRDSNTEAFF
>-|TRBJ2-7|-|TRBV6-5
TGTGCCAGCAGCCCGGTGGGGGCCGCCTACGAGCAGTACTTC
CASSPVGAAYEQYF
>-|TRBJ2-5|-|TRBV5-1
TGCGCCAGCAGCTTGGGCACCGGGTCCCAAGAGACCCAGTACTTC
CASSLGTGSQETQYF